This entry describes one TCR beta chain. No cognate antigen has been identified for it. No base quality information exists; no much larger clone differs at one position. The donors were healthy, HIV-negative adults with no recently reported acute infections or vaccinations. Only Caucasian adults living in Nashville, Tennessee, USA were represented among the donors. Magnetic negative selection was used to enrich CD4+ T cells, after which naive cells were positively selected on CD45RA and the negative fraction became the memory subset. After blood collection by leukapheresis, PBMCs were isolated using Ficoll-Histopaque density gradient centrifugation and then cryopreserved in the vapor phase of liquid nitrogen. Purity and quantity of every magnetically sorted T cell population were checked by analytical flow cytometry. Each sorted fraction had its genomic DNA isolated and then quantified by UV absorbance on a Nanodrop 2000c.

Using the deep immunoSEQ assay, multiplex PCR amplified TCR CDR3 regions from genomic DNA. For each cell subset, the extracted genomic DNA was distributed evenly across all wells of several immunoSEQ 96-well plates, and each plate served as one replicate. For sorted subsets, each replicate PCR was loaded with 200 ng genomic DNA, equivalent to 30,000 or so T cell genomes. Purified libraries were quantified with a Qubit 3.0 fluorometer, sized on a Bioanalyzer 2100, and re-quantified with the KAPA Library Quantification kit. Every immunoSEQ 96-well plate was sequenced on a dedicated single-read 150-cycle Illumina NextSeq 550 flow cell. The authors processed their data as follows. Because the immunoSEQ output held only junctional sequences and lacked quality scores, the filtering could not match the filtering applied to full-length reads. To assign V/J genes and CDR3, sequences were annotated against IMGT germline references using PyIR, a Python wrapper for IgBLAST v1.9. Reads were filtered out if the reads had weak V/J assignments (E-value above 1e-6), no CDR3, stop codons, out-of-frame junctions, or ambiguous translated residues. V3J clonotypes were defined as sequences sharing an identical inferred V gene, J gene, and CDR3 amino acid sequence. Percentage overlap between repertoires was computed as shared unique clonotypes divided by the size of the smaller repertoire. Richness of each repertoire was evaluated using RTK rarefaction, the Chao1 estimator, and Recon v2.1 estimates of unobserved clonotypes. For all TCRbeta clonotypes obtained by the gDNA method from four donors, generation probabilities were computed with OLGA. TCRdb limited this immuneACCESS table to in-frame rearrangements with V and J called. A share of clones is missing; checked studies link under half to unresolved V genes, and the rest is unexplained. The D gene and trimming were derived from the DNA, and the V and J assignments and clone size from that table. Here the sample has 400,000 to 600,000 clones; approximately 95% occur a single time. The ten largest clones capture about 0.064% of the sample.

These data originate in a study of shared clonotypes between healthy human individuals (TCRdb year 2020). As for the study more broadly: The cohort comprised a couple of women and a few men aged 18 to 49 years. For each donor, CD4 naive and CD4 memory were each given three plates, CD8 naive was given two plates, and CD8 memory was given one plate. Blood TCR repertoires of a handful of healthy adults were deeply sequenced to estimate repertoire size and the extent of clonotype sharing between individuals. Libraries were prepared and TCR repertoires were sequenced by different laboratories using diverse techniques, in order to increase sequencing depth and limit assay-specific biases. Per donor, leukapheresis produced somewhere between about 0.94 and 9.5 billion PBMCs. On the study overall, not on this receptor specifically: Sampling was restricted to blood, and TCR repertoires in tissue are likely to differ from TCR repertoires in blood. Compared with non-shared clonotypes, clonotypes shared by all four sorted-subset donors had higher generation probabilities. Estimated clonotype richness was generally larger for naive than for memory subsets. Pairwise subsampling indicated that sequencing depth was expected to affect the degree of clonotype sharing among donors. Rarefaction of sorted-subset datasets indicated incomplete sequencing despite the large sequencing depth. Because the study included a small number of donors, the genetic and exposure-history diversity represented was limited. Across four donors, 5% to 6% of naive CD4, roughly 3.3% of naive CD8, around 2.5% of memory CD4, and about 0.4% of memory CD8 clonotypes were shared.

For this chain, trimming is 7 bases at the V end and 7 bases at the J end, and the number of junction bases without a gene match is 15. There are 16 amino acids in the CDR3, from cysteine to phenylalanine inclusive. Just the 48-base CDR3 DNA is kept, in frame starting at base 1. CDR1 and CDR2 are read off the germline V gene (reference sequence) as GTSNPN and SVGIG. The source of this sequence is a young woman in good health. Sequencing was carried out using naive CD4+ T cells sorted from blood. What the cell subset or site label conveys for this sample: CD45RA+ positively selected. Recombination connected TRBV30 to TRBJ1-4, with 10 middle bases fitting TRBD1. The nucleotides read TGTGCCTACACACCACGGGGACAGGGGTCGGCTGAAAAACTGTTTTTT. The resulting protein is CAYTPRGQGSAEKLFF.